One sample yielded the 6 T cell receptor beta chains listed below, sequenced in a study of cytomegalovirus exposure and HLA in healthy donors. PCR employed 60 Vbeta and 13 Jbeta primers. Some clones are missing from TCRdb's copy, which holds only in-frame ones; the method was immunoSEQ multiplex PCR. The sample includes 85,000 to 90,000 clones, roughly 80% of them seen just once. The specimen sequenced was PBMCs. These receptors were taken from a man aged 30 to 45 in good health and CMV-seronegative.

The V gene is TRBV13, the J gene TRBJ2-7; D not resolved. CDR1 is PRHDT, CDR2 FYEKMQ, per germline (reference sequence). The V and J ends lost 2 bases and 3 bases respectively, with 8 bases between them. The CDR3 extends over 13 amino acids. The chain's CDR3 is CASSLNNLYEQYF. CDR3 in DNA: TGTGCCAGCAGCTTAAACAACCTCTACGAGCAGTACTTC.

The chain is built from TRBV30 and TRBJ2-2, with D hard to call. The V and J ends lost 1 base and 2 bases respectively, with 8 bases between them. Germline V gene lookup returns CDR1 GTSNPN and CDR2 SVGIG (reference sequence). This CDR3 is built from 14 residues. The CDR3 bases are TGTGCCTGGAGTGGCGTCTCTAACACCGGGGAGCTGTTTTTT. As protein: CAWSGVSNTGELFF.

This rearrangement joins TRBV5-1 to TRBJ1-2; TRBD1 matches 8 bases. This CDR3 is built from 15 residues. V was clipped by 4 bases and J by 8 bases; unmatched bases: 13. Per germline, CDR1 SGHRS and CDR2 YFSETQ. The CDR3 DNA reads TGCGCCAGCAGCCCCCGGGACAGGATTGGGGTAGGCTACACCTTC. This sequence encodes CASSPRDRIGVGYTF. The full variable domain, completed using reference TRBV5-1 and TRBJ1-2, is KAGVTQTPRYLIKTRGQQVTLSCSPISGHRSVSWYQQTPGQGLQFLFEYFSETQRNKGNFPGRFSGRQFSNSRSEMNVSTLELGDSALYLCASSPRDRIGVGYTFGSGTRLTVV.

CDR3 sequence: CTSRPPEVAGESDTQYF. The CDR3 coding sequence is TGCACCAGCAGGCCGCCGGAGGTAGCGGGGGAGTCAGATACGCAGTATTTT. V and J are TRBV1 and TRBJ2-3; the table assigns TRBD2, which was not confirmed against the DNA. TRBV1 counts as a pseudogene. The CDR3 spans 17 residues.

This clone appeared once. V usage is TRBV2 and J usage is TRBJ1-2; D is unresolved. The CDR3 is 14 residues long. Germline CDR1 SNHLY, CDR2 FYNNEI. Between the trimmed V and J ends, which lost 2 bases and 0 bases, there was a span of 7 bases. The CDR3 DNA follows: TGTGCCAGCAGTGAACGGGGAGCTAACTATGGCTACACCTTC. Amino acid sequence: CASSERGANYGYTF.

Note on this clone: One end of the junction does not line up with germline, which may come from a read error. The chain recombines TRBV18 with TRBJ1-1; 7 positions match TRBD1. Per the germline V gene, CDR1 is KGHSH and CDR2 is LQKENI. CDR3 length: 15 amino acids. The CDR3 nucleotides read TGTGCCAGCCCACCGCTACAGGGGTCAGGTACTGAAGCTTTCTTT. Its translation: CASPPLQGSGTEAFF.